The TCR beta chain described here comes from a study of blood T cells in healthy people across ages. Overall study findings and caveats: The study found more naive CD4+ cells and higher diversity in long-lived than aged donors.

The use of a sample-barcoded 5' primer and a J-beta primer mix characterized a second PCR of roughly 6 to 12 cycles. TCRdb reprocessed the 5' RACE reads with MiXCR, giving one entry per CDR3 protein. Among about 1.8 million distinct CDR3 sequences listed, 40% to 55% were seen once. Worth noting for this clonotype: The antigen remains unidentified. The junction departs from germline at one end; a sequencing error may be responsible.

Each of the donors had around 10 milliliters of peripheral blood drawn into EDTA-treated Vacutainer tubes. The source material was blood. This clonotype was sampled from a middle-aged woman in good health.

The chain's CDR3 is CAGSNGGASGSYEQYF. In DNA, the CDR3 is TGTGCCGGCAGCAACGGTGGGGCTAGCGGTTCCTACGAGCAGTACTTC. This chain connects TRBV12-3 or TRBV12-4 to TRBJ2-7, with 7 bases identical to TRBD2. CDR3 length: 16 amino acids.